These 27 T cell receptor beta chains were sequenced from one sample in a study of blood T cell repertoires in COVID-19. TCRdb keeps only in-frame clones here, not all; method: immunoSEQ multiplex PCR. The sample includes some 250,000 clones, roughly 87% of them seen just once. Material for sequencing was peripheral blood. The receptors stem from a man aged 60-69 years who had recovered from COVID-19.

The CDR3 reads CASSPGTGAPTLYEQYV. The CDR3 coding sequence is TGTGCCAGCAGCCCCGGGACAGGGGCCCCCACGTTATACGAGCAGTACGTC. V gene TRBV5-4 combines with J gene TRBJ2-7; TRBD1 matches at 10 bases. The junction had 14 bases not matched to a gene; V was cut back by 4 bases and J by 4 bases. There are 17 residues in the CDR3. Germline V gives CDR1 SGHNT, CDR2 YYREEE (reference sequence).

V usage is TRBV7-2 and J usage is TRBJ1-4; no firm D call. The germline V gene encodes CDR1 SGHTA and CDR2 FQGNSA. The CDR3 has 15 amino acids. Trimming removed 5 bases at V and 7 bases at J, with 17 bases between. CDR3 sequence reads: CASSRRPGMGEKLFF. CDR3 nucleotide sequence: TGTGCCAGCAGCCGTCGACCGGGAATGGGTGAAAAACTGTTTTTT.

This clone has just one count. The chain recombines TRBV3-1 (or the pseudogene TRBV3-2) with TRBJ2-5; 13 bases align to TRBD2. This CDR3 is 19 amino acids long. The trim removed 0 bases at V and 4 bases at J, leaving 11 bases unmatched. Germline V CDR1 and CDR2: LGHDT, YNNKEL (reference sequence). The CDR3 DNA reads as TGTGCCAGCAGCCAAGATGTACTAGCGGGGGGGCGAGCGAGAGAGACCCAGTACTTC. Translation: CASSQDVLAGGRARETQYF.

The CDR3 region is CASSLEVPGISPLHF. In DNA, the CDR3 is TGTGCCAGCAGTTTAGAGGTACCGGGTATTTCACCCCTCCACTTT. This chain links TRBV27 with TRBJ1-6; no definite D call. The CDR3 runs 15 residues. Trimming pared 2 bases from V and 9 bases from J, leaving 14 bases between. CDR1 is MNHEY and CDR2 is SMNVEV in the germline V gene (reference sequence).

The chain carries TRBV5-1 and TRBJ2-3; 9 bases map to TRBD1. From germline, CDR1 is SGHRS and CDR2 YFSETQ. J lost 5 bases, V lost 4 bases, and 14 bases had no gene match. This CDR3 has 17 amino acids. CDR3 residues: CASSPRSIQGAGDTQYF. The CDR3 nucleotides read TGCGCCAGCAGCCCTAGATCGATACAGGGGGCAGGAGATACGCAGTATTTT.

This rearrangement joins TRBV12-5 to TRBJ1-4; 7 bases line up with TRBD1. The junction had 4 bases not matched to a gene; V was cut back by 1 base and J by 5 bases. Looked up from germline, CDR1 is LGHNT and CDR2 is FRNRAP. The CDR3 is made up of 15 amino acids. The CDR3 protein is CASGLEGAANEKLFF. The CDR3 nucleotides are TGTGCTAGTGGTTTGGAGGGGGCGGCGAATGAAAAACTGTTTTTT.

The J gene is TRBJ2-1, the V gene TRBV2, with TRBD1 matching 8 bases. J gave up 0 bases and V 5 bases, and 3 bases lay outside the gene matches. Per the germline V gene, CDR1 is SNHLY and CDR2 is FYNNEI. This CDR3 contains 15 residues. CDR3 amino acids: CASSPQGGSYNEQFF. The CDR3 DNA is TGTGCCAGCAGTCCACAGGGGGGCTCCTACAATGAGCAGTTCTTC.

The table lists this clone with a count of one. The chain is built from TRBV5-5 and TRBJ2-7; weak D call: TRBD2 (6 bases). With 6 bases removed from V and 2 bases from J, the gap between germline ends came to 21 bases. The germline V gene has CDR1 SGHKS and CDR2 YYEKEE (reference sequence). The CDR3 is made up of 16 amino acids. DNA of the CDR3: TGTGCCAGCATCCTAGCGCCGGGGCGCAGGGCCTACGAGCAGTACGTC. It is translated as CASILAPGRRAYEQYV.

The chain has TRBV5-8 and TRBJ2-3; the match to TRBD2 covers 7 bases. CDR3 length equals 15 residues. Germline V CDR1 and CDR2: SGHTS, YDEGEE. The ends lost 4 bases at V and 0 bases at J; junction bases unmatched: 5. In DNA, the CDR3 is TGTGCCAGCAGCAGCGGGGCTTCTAGCACAGATACGCAGTATTTT. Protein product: CASSSGASSTDTQYF. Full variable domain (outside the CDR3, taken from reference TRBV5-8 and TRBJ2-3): EAGVTQSPTHLIKTRGQQATLRCSPISGHTSVYWYQQALGLGLQFLLWYDEGEERNRGNFPPRFSGRQFPNYSSELNVNALELEDSALYLCASSSGASSTDTQYFGPGTRLTVL.

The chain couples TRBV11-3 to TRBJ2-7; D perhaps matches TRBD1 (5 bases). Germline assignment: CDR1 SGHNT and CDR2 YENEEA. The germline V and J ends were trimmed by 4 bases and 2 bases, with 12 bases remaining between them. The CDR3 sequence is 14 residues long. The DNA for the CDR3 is TGTGCCAGCAGCTCGTGGGTCAGGGCCTACGAGCAGTACTTC. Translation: CASSSWVRAYEQYF. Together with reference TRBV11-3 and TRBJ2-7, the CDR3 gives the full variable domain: EAGVVQSPRYKIIEKKQPVAFWCNPISGHNTLYWYLQNLGQGPELLIRYENEEAVDDSQLPKDRFSAERLKGVDSTLKIQPAELGDSAVYLCASSSWVRAYEQYFGPGTRLTVT.

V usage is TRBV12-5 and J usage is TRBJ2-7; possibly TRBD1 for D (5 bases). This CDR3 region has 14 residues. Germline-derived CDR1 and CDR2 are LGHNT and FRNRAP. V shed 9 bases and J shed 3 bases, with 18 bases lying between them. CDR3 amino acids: CARVTEGDYYEQYF. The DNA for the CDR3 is TGTGCTAGGGTGACAGAAGGGGATTACTACGAGCAGTACTTC.

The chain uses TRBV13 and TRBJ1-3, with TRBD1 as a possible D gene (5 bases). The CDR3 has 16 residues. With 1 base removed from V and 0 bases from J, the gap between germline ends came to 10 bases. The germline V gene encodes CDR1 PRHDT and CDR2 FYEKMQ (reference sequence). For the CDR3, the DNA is TGTGCCAGCAGCTTAGATCCAGGGAACTCTGGAAACACCATATATTTT. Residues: CASSLDPGNSGNTIYF.

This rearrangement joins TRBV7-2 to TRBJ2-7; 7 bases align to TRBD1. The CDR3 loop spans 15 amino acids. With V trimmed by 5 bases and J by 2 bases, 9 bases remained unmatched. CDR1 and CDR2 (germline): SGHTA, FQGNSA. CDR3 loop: CASSTRQGGAYEQYF. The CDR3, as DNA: TGTGCCAGCAGCACCCGACAGGGTGGGGCCTACGAGCAGTACTTC.

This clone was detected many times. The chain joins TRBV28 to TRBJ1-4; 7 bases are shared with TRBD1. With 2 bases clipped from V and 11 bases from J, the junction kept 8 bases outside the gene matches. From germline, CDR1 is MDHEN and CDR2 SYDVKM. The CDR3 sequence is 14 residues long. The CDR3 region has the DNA TGTGCCAGCAGTTTAGCGGACAGGACCGGGAAACTGTTTTTT. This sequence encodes CASSLADRTGKLFF.

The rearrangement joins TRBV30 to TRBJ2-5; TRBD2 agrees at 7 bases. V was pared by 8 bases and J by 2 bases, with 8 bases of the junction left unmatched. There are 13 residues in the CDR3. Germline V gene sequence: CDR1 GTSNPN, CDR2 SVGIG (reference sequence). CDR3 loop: CAQSGRGQETQYF. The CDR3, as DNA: TGTGCCCAGTCCGGGCGGGGGCAAGAGACCCAGTACTTC.

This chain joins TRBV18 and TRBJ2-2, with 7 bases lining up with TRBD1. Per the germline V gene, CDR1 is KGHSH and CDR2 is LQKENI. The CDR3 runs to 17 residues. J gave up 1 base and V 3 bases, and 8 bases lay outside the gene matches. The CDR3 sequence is CASSPTLGGLNTGELFF. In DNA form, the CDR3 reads TGTGCCAGCTCACCTACCTTAGGGGGCCTGAACACCGGGGAGCTGTTTTTT.

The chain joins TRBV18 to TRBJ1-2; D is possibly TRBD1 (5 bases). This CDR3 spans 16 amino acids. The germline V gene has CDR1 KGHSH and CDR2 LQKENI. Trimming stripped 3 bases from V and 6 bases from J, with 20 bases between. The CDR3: CASSPVSGELKNGYTF. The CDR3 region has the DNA TGTGCCAGCTCACCGGTCTCGGGGGAGTTAAAGAATGGCTACACCTTC.

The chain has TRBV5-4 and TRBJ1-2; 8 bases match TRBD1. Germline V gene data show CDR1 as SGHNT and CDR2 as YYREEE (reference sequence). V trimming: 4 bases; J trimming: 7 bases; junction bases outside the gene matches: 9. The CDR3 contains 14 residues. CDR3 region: CASSRAGGFGGYTF. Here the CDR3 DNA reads TGTGCCAGCAGCCGCGCAGGGGGCTTCGGTGGCTACACCTTC.

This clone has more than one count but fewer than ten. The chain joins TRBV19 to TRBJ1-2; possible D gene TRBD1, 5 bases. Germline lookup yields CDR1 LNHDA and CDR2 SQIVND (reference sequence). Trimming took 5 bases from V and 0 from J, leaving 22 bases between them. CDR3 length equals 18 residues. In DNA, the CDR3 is TGTGCCAGTAGTGCCCCGCGGGACGCCGGCCCAACTAACTATGGCTACACCTTC. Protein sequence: CASSAPRDAGPTNYGYTF. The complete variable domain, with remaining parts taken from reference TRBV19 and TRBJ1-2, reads DGGITQSPKYLFRKEGQNVTLSCEQNLNHDAMYWYRQDPGQGLRLIYYSQIVNDFQKGDIAEGYSVSREKKESFPLTVTSAQKNPTAFYLCASSAPRDAGPTNYGYTFGSGTRLTVV.

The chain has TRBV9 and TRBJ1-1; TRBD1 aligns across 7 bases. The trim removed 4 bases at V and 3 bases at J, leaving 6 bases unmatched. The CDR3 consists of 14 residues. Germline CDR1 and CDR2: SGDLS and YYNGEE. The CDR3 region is CASSSRQGDTEAFF. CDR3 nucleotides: TGTGCCAGCAGCTCCAGACAGGGCGACACTGAAGCTTTCTTT. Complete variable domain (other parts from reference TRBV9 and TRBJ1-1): DSGVTQTPKHLITATGQRVTLRCSPRSGDLSVYWYQQSLDQGLQFLIQYYNGEERAKGNILERFSAQQFPDLHSELNLSSLELGDSALYFCASSSRQGDTEAFFGQGTRLTVV.

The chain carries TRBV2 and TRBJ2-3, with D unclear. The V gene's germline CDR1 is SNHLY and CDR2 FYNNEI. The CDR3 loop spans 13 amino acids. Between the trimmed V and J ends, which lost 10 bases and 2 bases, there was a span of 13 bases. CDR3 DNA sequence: TGTGCCACCCAGGTTCGGCCCACAGATACGCAGTATTTT. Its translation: CATQVRPTDTQYF.

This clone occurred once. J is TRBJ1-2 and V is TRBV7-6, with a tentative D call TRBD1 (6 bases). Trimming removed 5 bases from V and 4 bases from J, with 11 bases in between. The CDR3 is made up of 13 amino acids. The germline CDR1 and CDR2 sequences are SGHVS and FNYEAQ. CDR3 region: CASSVGQLYGYTF. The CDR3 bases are TGTGCCAGCAGCGTTGGACAGCTCTATGGCTACACCTTC.

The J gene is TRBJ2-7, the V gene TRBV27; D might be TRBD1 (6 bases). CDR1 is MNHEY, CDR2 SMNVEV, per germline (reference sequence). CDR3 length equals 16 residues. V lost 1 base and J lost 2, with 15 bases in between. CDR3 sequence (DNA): TGTGCCAGCAGTTTATTTGGGGGACACCAAACCTACGAGCAGTACTTC. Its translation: CASSLFGGHQTYEQYF.

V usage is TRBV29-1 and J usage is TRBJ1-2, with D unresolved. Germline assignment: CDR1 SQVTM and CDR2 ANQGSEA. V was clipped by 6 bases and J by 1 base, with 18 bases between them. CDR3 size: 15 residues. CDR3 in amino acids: CSVYLEAGSNYGYTF. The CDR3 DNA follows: TGCAGCGTCTATTTGGAGGCGGGGAGTAACTATGGCTACACCTTC.

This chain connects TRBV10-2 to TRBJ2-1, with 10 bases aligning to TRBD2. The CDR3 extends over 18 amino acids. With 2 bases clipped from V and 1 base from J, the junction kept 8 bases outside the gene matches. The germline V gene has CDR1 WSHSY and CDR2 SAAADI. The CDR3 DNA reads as TGCGCCAGCAGTGAGGAGCGGGGGGGCCTGTCTTCCTACAATGAGCAGTTCTTC. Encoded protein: CASSEERGGLSSYNEQFF.

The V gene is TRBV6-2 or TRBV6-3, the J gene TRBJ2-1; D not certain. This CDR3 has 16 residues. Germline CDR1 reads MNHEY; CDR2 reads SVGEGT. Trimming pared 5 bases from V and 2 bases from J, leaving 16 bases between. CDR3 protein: CASSVALLPPYNEQFF. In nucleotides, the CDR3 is TGTGCCAGCAGTGTTGCCCTACTCCCGCCCTACAATGAGCAGTTCTTC.

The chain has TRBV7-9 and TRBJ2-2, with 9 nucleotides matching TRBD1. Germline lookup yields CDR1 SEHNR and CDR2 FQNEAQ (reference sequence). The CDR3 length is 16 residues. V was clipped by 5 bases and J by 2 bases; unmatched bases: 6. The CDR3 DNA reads TGTGCCAGCAGCCTAGGACAGGGGCCAAACACCGGGGAGCTGTTTTTT. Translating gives CASSLGQGPNTGELFF. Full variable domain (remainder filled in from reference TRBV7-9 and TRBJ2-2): DTGVSQNPRHKITKRGQNVTFRCDPISEHNRLYWYRQTLGQGPEFLTYFQNEAQLEKSRLLSDRFSAERPKGSFSTLEIQRTEQGDSAMYLCASSLGQGPNTGELFFGEGSRLTVL.